This T cell receptor beta chain stems from a study of cytomegalovirus exposure and HLA in healthy donors. Overall study: The 130 or so validation repertoires used a platform that matched the one used for the approximately 620 first-cohort repertoires, as a later analysis reported. The study, taken as a whole, reports: A later analysis found first-cohort TCR clusters tended to co-occur in the 120 or so validation repertoires. There were under 200 TCR beta chains listed as cytomegalovirus-associated. Among TCR sequences, most were rare, though some public TCRs appeared in many donors.

Germline assignment: CDR1 SGHNT and CDR2 YYREEE (reference sequence). V shed 0 bases and J shed 5 bases, with 11 bases lying between them. The CDR3 spans 14 residues. Generated by immunoSEQ multiplex PCR, the TCRdb table keeps only in-frame clones and is missing some. Here the sample spans 130,000 to 150,000 clones, about 91% being singletons. A word on this clone: No antigen is known for it.

The sequenced sample consisted of PBMCs. The clonotype originates from a young man in good health and CMV-seropositive. J is TRBJ1-1 and V is TRBV5-4; D possibly corresponds to TRBD1 (6 bases). As DNA, the CDR3 is TGTGCCAGCAGCTTGGGGGGGCACGGGACTGAAGCTTTCTTT. Protein: CASSLGGHGTEAFF.